This T cell receptor (beta chain) came from a study of T cells in localized non-small cell lung cancer. Study results and limitations: Compared with tumor, uninvolved adjacent lung displayed greater T cell clonality, ranking highest overall. Adjacent lung held a median approximately 50 of the top 100 tumor clones.

This clone was recorded only once. Its target is not known. CDR1 is MNHNY and CDR2 is SVGAGI in the germline V gene (reference sequence). The CDR3 extends over 15 amino acids. V lost 6 bases, J lost 5 bases, and 16 bases lay in between. The table came from immunoSEQ multiplex PCR; TCRdb's copy has only in-frame clones and leaves some out. The sample has about 39,000 clones; roughly 77% are singletons. The clonotype comes from a woman aged 40-70 years with stage II squamous cell lung carcinoma. The gene calls are TRBV6-6 and TRBJ1-4, with D uncertain. The material sequenced was PBMCs, taken before any cancer treatment. The CDR3, as DNA: TGTGCCAGCAGCCCCAGGACCACCGGAAATGAAAAACTGTTTTTT. Translated, it gives CASSPRTTGNEKLFF.